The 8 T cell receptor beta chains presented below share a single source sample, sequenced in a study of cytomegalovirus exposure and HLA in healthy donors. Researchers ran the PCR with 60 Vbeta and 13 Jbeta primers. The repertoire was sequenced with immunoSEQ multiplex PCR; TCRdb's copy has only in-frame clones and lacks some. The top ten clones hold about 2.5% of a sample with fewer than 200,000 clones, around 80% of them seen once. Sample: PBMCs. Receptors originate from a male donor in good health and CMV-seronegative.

CDR3 in DNA: TGTGCCAGCAGTTACGACAGGGGGCAAGAGACCCAGTACTTC. Its protein product is CASSYDRGQETQYF. This sequence joins TRBV6-5 and TRBJ2-5, with 9 nucleotides matching TRBD1. V shed 2 bases and J 2 bases; nucleotides not matched to a gene: 0. The CDR3 extends over 14 amino acids. Germline V gives CDR1 MNHEY, CDR2 SVGAGI.

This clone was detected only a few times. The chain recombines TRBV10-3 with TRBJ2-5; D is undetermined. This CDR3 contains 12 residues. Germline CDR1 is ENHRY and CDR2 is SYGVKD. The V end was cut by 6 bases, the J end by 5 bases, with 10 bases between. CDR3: CAISQARETQYF. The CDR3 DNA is TGTGCCATCAGCCAGGCCAGGGAGACCCAGTACTTC.

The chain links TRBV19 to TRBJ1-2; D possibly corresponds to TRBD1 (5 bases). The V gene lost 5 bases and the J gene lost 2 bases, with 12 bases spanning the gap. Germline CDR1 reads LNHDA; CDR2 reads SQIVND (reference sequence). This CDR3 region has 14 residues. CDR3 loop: CASSQTANNYGYTF. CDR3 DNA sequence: TGTGCCAGTAGTCAGACAGCAAACAACTATGGCTACACCTTC.

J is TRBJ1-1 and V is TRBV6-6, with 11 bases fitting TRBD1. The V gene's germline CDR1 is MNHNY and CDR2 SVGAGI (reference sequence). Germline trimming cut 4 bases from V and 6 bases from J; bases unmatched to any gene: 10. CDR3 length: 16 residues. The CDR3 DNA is TGTGCCAGCAGTTCCACCGGGACAGGGGGTCAGGCTGAAGCTTTCTTT. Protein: CASSSTGTGGQAEAFF.

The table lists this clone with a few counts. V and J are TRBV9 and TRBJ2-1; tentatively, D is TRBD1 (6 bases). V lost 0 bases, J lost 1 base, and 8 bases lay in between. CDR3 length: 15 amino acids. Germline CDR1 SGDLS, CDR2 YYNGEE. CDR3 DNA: TGTGCCAGCAGCGTAGGGCAGGGGTCCTACAATGAGCAGTTCTTC. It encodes CASSVGQGSYNEQFF.

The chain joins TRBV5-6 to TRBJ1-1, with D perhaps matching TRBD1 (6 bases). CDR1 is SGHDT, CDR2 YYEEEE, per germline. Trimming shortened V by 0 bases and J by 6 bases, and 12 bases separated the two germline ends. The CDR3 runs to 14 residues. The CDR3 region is CASSLGGRRPEAFF. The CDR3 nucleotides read TGTGCCAGCAGCTTGGGGGGGCGTCGGCCTGAAGCTTTCTTT.

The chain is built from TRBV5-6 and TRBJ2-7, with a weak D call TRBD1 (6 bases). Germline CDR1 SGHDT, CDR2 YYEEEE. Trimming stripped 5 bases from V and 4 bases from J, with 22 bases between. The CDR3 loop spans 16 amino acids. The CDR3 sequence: CASRGQGYSAGYEQYF. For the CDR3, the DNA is TGTGCCAGCAGGGGTCAGGGGTATTCGGCCGGGTACGAGCAGTACTTC.

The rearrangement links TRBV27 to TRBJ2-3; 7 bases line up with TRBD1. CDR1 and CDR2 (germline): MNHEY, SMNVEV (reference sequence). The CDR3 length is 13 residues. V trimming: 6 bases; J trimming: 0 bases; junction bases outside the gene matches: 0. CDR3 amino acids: CASRTGSTDTQYF. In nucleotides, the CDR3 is TGTGCCAGCAGGACAGGGAGCACAGATACGCAGTATTTT.